The present T cell receptor (beta chain) was sequenced within a study of T cells in Graves' hyperthyroidism and ophthalmopathy. Study in general: Sampling of peripheral blood happened at initial diagnosis, prior to any treatment. Regarding the study as a whole: It was a median 6.5 months before onset that the model predicted ophthalmopathy.

Each person with ophthalmopathy scored at least 3 on the Clinical Activity Score, reached NOSPECS grade 4 or higher, and had been ill under 3 months. This clonotype was seen at least ten times. The antigen remains undetermined. What was amplified from RNA transcripts were TCR beta CDR3 regions. HTBI primers were the set used in a first-round RT-PCR of the TCR CDR3. TCRdb redid the calling of the multiplex PCR reads with MiXCR, one entry per CDR3 protein. The sample includes about 610,000 distinct CDR3 sequences, around 15% seen only once; the top ten take over 3.5%. The germline gives CDR1 ENHRY, CDR2 SYGVKD. Trimming cost V 10 bases and J 4 bases; bases outside gene matches: 4. This CDR3 is 11 amino acids long.

The receptor comes from a woman aged 40 to 50 with Graves' ophthalmopathy. Sequencing input: blood. The chain combines TRBV10-3 with TRBJ2-7, with 7 bases lining up with TRBD2. CDR3 residues: CATRREYEQYF. DNA for the CDR3: TGTGCCACCCGGCGGGAGTACGAGCAGTACTTC.